This T cell receptor (beta chain) was sequenced in a study of cytomegalovirus exposure and HLA in healthy donors. The PCR employed 60 Vbeta primers together with 13 Jbeta primers. Clones were sequenced by immunoSEQ multiplex PCR, and TCRdb holds only the in-frame ones, with some missing. The sample holds approximately 110,000 clones, over 15% seen once. This clone was recorded a few times. Germline V lookup: CDR1 KGHSH, CDR2 LQKENI. The V gene lost 4 bases and the J gene lost 8 bases, with 11 bases spanning the gap. The CDR3 length is 13 residues. The source is a woman aged 18-30 years in good health and CMV-seronegative. The gene calls are TRBV18 and TRBJ1-4; a weak D match, TRBD1 (5 bases). The sample comprised PBMCs. The CDR3 nucleotides read TGTGCCAGCTCACAATTGACAGACGAAAAACTGTTTTTT. Protein: CASSQLTDEKLFF.